One sample yielded the 26 T cell receptor beta chains listed below, sequenced in a study of CD8 T cell repertoires and HIV-1 epitope variants. The table came from immunoSEQ multiplex PCR; TCRdb's copy has only in-frame clones and leaves some out. Of under 6,000 clones listed, roughly 64% are singletons. Their cognate antigens are unknown. The sample consisted of cultured CD8+ T cells derived from PBMCs. All receptors come from a male donor with HIV.

This clone was found once. This chain uses TRBV10-3 with TRBJ2-7; the match to TRBD2 covers 7 bases. The CDR3 runs 12 residues. The germline V gene encodes CDR1 ENHRY and CDR2 SYGVKD. V lost 4 bases to trimming and J lost 5 bases; unmatched junction nucleotides: 2. CDR3 sequence reads: CAISATSDEQYF. The CDR3, as DNA: TGTGCCATCAGTGCAACTAGCGACGAGCAGTACTTC.

The V and J genes are TRBV28 and TRBJ1-4; D remains ambiguous. The germline gives CDR1 MDHEN, CDR2 SYDVKM. This CDR3 comprises 15 residues. V gave up 5 bases and J gave up 8 bases, with 18 bases separating them. Here the CDR3 reads CASSVTPAWEEKLFF. DNA for the CDR3: TGTGCCAGCAGTGTCACCCCGGCTTGGGAGGAAAAACTGTTTTTT.

The V and J genes are TRBV7-6 and TRBJ2-2, with TRBD1 matching over 10 bases. CDR1 is SGHVS and CDR2 is FNYEAQ in the germline V gene. This CDR3 comprises 18 residues. V trimming: 5 bases; J trimming: 4 bases; junction bases outside the gene matches: 13. The CDR3 nucleotides are TGTGCCAGCAGCGCATCGACAGGGGGCGGCGGTAGCACCGGGGAGCTGTTTTTT. Protein product: CASSASTGGGGSTGELFF.

This clone was picked up a small number of times. V is TRBV27 and J is TRBJ2-7, with D unclear. Germline V gene lookup returns CDR1 MNHEY and CDR2 SMNVEV (reference sequence). The CDR3 has 16 residues. V lost 6 bases, J lost 1 base, and 19 bases lay in between. CDR3: CASSPGRFADSYEQYF. In nucleotides, the CDR3 is TGTGCCAGCAGCCCGGGCCGGTTTGCGGATTCCTACGAGCAGTACTTC.

V usage is TRBV30 and J usage is TRBJ2-2, with D possibly matching TRBD1 (5 bases). Deletions cut 5 bases from V and 5 bases from J, with 21 bases between. Germline values: CDR1 GTSNPN, CDR2 SVGIG (reference sequence). This CDR3 is 16 amino acids long. The CDR3 DNA reads as TGTGCCTGGCTTTGGGTGGACAAGGAGTGGACCGGGGAGCTGTTTTTT. This gives the protein CAWLWVDKEWTGELFF.

This rearrangement joins TRBV27 to TRBJ2-3; TRBD1 agrees at 11 bases. The CDR3 is 16 amino acids. The ends lost 8 bases at V and 2 bases at J; junction bases unmatched: 9. CDR1 is MNHEY, CDR2 SMNVEV, per germline (reference sequence). Here the CDR3 reads CASVPGTGGFTDTQYF. CDR3 in DNA: TGTGCCAGCGTCCCAGGGACAGGGGGTTTCACAGATACGCAGTATTTT.

The V gene is TRBV28, the J gene TRBJ2-1, with D perhaps TRBD2 (5 bases). The CDR3 extends over 16 amino acids. Per germline, CDR1 MDHEN and CDR2 SYDVKM. V lost 3 bases and J lost 2, with 14 bases in between. The CDR3 loop reads CASSLVREVAYNEQFF. In DNA form, the CDR3 reads TGTGCCAGCAGTTTGGTGAGGGAAGTGGCCTACAATGAGCAGTTCTTC.

This chain connects TRBV5-6 to TRBJ2-7; D gene uncertain. Germline CDR1 SGHDT, CDR2 YYEEEE. The V end was cut by 4 bases, the J end by 2 bases, with 10 bases between. The CDR3 is 13 amino acids. The CDR3 loop reads CASSDDKAYEQYF. CDR3 sequence (DNA): TGTGCCAGCAGCGACGACAAGGCCTACGAGCAGTACTTC.

This clone was picked up a small number of times. The chain employs TRBV28 and TRBJ2-5; perhaps D is TRBD1 or TRBD2 (6 bases each). The CDR3 sequence is 15 residues long. Germline V gene sequence: CDR1 MDHEN, CDR2 SYDVKM. Trimming pared 5 bases from V and 5 bases from J, leaving 18 bases between. This chain's CDR3 is CASSTQLGGPETQYF. CDR3 sequence (DNA): TGTGCCAGCAGTACACAACTGGGGGGCCCGGAGACCCAGTACTTC. The full variable domain, rest sourced from reference TRBV28 and TRBJ2-5, is DVKVTQSSRYLVKRTGEKVFLECVQDMDHENMFWYRQDPGLGLRLIYFSYDVKMKEKGDIPEGYSVSREKKERFSLILESASTNQTSMYLCASSTQLGGPETQYFGPGTRLLVL.

This sequence joins TRBV23-1 and TRBJ2-5, with 7 bases matching TRBD1. TRBV23-1 is an ORF; its function is uncertain. V lost 6 bases and J lost 5; bases outside the gene matches: 12. This CDR3 comprises 15 residues. DNA of the CDR3: TGCGCCAGCAGCCAAAAAGACAGGGTGGGTGAGACCCAGTACTTC. As protein: CASSQKDRVGETQYF.

The gene calls are TRBV7-9 and TRBJ1-2, with D possibly TRBD1 on 6 matching bases. The CDR3 contains 13 residues. CDR1 SEHNR and CDR2 FQNEAQ come from the germline V gene (reference sequence). V lost 5 bases and J 4 bases, leaving 11 bases between the germline ends. The CDR3 coding sequence is TGTGCCAGCAGCCCGACAGGTAGCTATGGCTACACCTTC. Its protein product is CASSPTGSYGYTF. Full variable domain (rest looked up from reference TRBV7-9 and TRBJ1-2): DTGVSQNPRHKITKRGQNVTFRCDPISEHNRLYWYRQTLGQGPEFLTYFQNEAQLEKSRLLSDRFSAERPKGSFSTLEIQRTEQGDSAMYLCASSPTGSYGYTFGSGTRLTVV.

The chain has TRBV9 and TRBJ2-5, with D perhaps matching TRBD1 or TRBD2 (5 bases each). Germline loops: CDR1 SGDLS, CDR2 YYNGEE. The germline V and J ends were trimmed by 4 bases and 4 bases, with 17 bases remaining between them. The CDR3 totals 15 residues. CDR3 protein: CASSPSGGVGETQYF. The CDR3 DNA is TGTGCCAGCAGCCCCTCTGGGGGAGTGGGAGAGACCCAGTACTTC.

The chain carries TRBV7-2 and TRBJ1-2, with 10 bases lining up with TRBD1. This CDR3 region has 13 residues. Losses at the gene ends were 0 bases for V and 13 bases for J; bases not matched to a gene: 5. The germline V gene encodes CDR1 SGHTA and CDR2 FQGNSA. CDR3 bases: TGTGCCAGCAGCTTAGCGGGGACAGGGGATTCCACCTTC. Protein: CASSLAGTGDSTF.

The gene calls are TRBV6-1 and TRBJ2-7, with D unresolved. This CDR3 is 11 amino acids long. CDR1 and CDR2 (germline): MNHNS, SASEGT. The V end was cut by 3 bases, the J end by 3 bases, with 3 bases between. The CDR3: CASSDDYEQYF. CDR3 sequence (DNA): TGTGCCAGCAGTGACGACTACGAGCAGTACTTC.

The chain joins TRBV7-9 to TRBJ2-7, with D unresolved. With 4 bases removed from V and 5 bases from J, the gap between germline ends came to 15 bases. This CDR3 spans 14 amino acids. Germline V gene sequence: CDR1 SEHNR, CDR2 FQNEAQ (reference sequence). CDR3 coding DNA: TGTGCCAGCAGCTCAGTCCGAAGACCGGACGAGCAGTACTTC. Protein product: CASSSVRRPDEQYF. The full variable domain, rest sourced from reference TRBV7-9 and TRBJ2-7, is DTGVSQNPRHKITKRGQNVTFRCDPISEHNRLYWYRQTLGQGPEFLTYFQNEAQLEKSRLLSDRFSAERPKGSFSTLEIQRTEQGDSAMYLCASSSVRRPDEQYFGPGTRLTVT.

This clone was seen once. The V and J genes are TRBV9 and TRBJ2-3; a possible D gene is TRBD2 (6 bases). Trimming left V 0 bases short and J 1 base short, with 9 bases between. Germline CDR1 SGDLS, CDR2 YYNGEE. The CDR3 runs to 15 residues. The DNA for the CDR3 is TGTGCCAGCAGCGTAGAGTGGGGGGGCACAGATACGCAGTATTTT. Translation: CASSVEWGGTDTQYF.

Only a few counts were recorded for this clone. V gene TRBV28 combines with J gene TRBJ1-2; a possible D gene is TRBD1 (6 bases). The germline V and J ends were trimmed by 3 bases and 0 bases, with 14 bases remaining between them. This CDR3 comprises 16 residues. CDR1 is MDHEN, CDR2 SYDVKM, per germline. As DNA, the CDR3 is TGTGCCAGCAGTTTCCCACGGACAGACACTAACTATGGCTACACCTTC. Amino acid sequence: CASSFPRTDTNYGYTF.

V is TRBV6-5 and J is TRBJ1-5, with a weak D call TRBD1 (5 bases). Germline V lookup: CDR1 MNHEY, CDR2 SVGAGI. There are 14 residues in the CDR3. Trimming cost V 5 bases and J 3 bases, with 11 bases left between them. DNA for the CDR3: TGTGCCAGCAGTGAAACAGGCTACAATCAGCCCCAGCATTTT. It codes for CASSETGYNQPQHF.

The V and J genes are TRBV6-1 and TRBJ1-1; D is possibly TRBD1 (5 bases). CDR3 length equals 15 residues. The germline V gene encodes CDR1 MNHNS and CDR2 SASEGT. The V end was cut by 1 base, the J end by 6 bases, with 15 bases between. In DNA, the CDR3 is TGTGCCAGCAGTGAAGTTGGAGGGGATATCGCTGAAGCTTTCTTT. It encodes CASSEVGGDIAEAFF.

This chain joins TRBV5-6 and TRBJ2-1; the D is unclear. The CDR3 consists of 15 residues. The germline V gene has CDR1 SGHDT and CDR2 YYEEEE. V was cut by 0 bases and J by 2 bases, with 9 bases left in between. The CDR3 spells CASSLEWVPYNEQFF. As DNA, the CDR3 is TGTGCCAGCAGCTTGGAATGGGTCCCCTACAATGAGCAGTTCTTC. Variable domain in full (rest from reference TRBV5-6 and TRBJ2-1): DAGVTQSPTHLIKTRGQQVTLRCSPKSGHDTVSWYQQALGQGPQFIFQYYEEEERQRGNFPDRFSGHQFPNYSSELNVNALLLGDSALYLCASSLEWVPYNEQFFGPGTRLTVL.

The sample holds a few counts of this clone. This sequence joins TRBV28 and TRBJ1-1; D gene ambiguous. Germline loops: CDR1 MDHEN, CDR2 SYDVKM. This CDR3 spans 14 amino acids. The V end was cut by 10 bases, the J end by 5 bases, with 20 bases between. Here the CDR3 DNA reads TGTGCCATCAGCCCCTGGGATCCCAAAACTGAAGCTTTCTTT. Protein sequence: CAISPWDPKTEAFF.

This chain links TRBV6-5 with TRBJ2-1; 10 bases agree with TRBD2. CDR3 size: 15 residues. Germline lookup yields CDR1 MNHEY and CDR2 SVGAGI. J lost 6 bases, V lost 7 bases, and 9 bases had no gene match. CDR3 DNA sequence: TGTGCCAGCATTCGAAGCGGGGGGGCCGTCAATGAGCAGTTCTTC. It specifies CASIRSGGAVNEQFF.

This clone was seen more than once but under ten times. The gene calls are TRBV7-7 and TRBJ2-3; D not certain. Germline loops: CDR1 SSHAT, CDR2 FNYEAQ (reference sequence). Trimming shortened V by 5 bases and J by 0 bases, and 9 bases separated the two germline ends. This CDR3 comprises 14 residues. The CDR3 reads CASSPDGSTDTQYF. The CDR3 DNA is TGTGCCAGCAGCCCAGACGGAAGCACAGATACGCAGTATTTT.

V usage is TRBV27 and J usage is TRBJ2-7; 11 bases line up with TRBD1. The ends lost 4 bases at V and 6 bases at J; junction bases unmatched: 2. The CDR3 has 13 amino acids. Germline CDR1 and CDR2: MNHEY and SMNVEV (reference sequence). CDR3 residues: CASSYGTGGEQYF. CDR3 bases: TGTGCCAGCAGTTACGGGACAGGGGGCGAGCAGTACTTC.

The chain carries TRBV12-1 and TRBJ2-3; the tabulated D call, TRBD2, remains unverified against the DNA. TRBV12-1 is deemed a pseudogene. This CDR3 has 18 amino acids. Written as DNA, the CDR3 is TGTGCCAGCAGCTGCGGGAGCGGGGGCCCTTCTAGCACAGATACGCAGTATTTT. It yields the protein CASSCGSGGPSSTDTQYF.

This chain links TRBV27 with TRBJ2-1; TRBD1 agrees at 12 bases. The V gene end was trimmed by 4 bases and the J gene end by 12 bases; junction bases not matched to a gene: 13. There are 16 residues in the CDR3. CDR1 and CDR2 from the germline V gene are MNHEY and SMNVEV (reference sequence). Here the CDR3 reads CASSSPGTGGPTGQFF. The CDR3 DNA is TGTGCCAGCAGTTCCCCCGGGACAGGGGGCCCTACGGGGCAGTTCTTC.